The clone carrying this T cell receptor (beta chain) was seen only once. The protocol was immunoSEQ multiplex PCR, while the TCRdb copy is restricted to in-frame clones and leaves out a portion. The data contain tens of thousands of clones, about 81% of them seen just once; the ten biggest clones take up approximately 1.5%. These data belong to a study of PD-L1 blockade in urothelial cancer. Study in general: Patients arrived having already received 0 to 3 prior chemotherapy regimens. The study recovered a median of roughly 140,000 T cells per blood sample.

The sample's time point: pretreatment peripheral blood. Patients' cancers were locally advanced or metastatic urothelial carcinomas. Patients yielded 1 to 8 samples each, pretreatment and on-treatment. CDR1 MNHNS and CDR2 SASEGT come from the germline V gene. Trimming cost V 2 bases and J 5 bases, with 10 bases left between them. The CDR3 extends over 13 amino acids. The chain is built from TRBV6-1 and TRBJ2-7, with D hard to call. The sample consisted of PBMCs, taken around atezolizumab (anti-PD-L1) treatment. This sequence originates from a man aged 50 or older with urothelial cancer. The CDR3 here is CASSESGIHEQYF. The CDR3 DNA is TGTGCCAGCAGTGAATCAGGAATCCACGAGCAGTACTTC.